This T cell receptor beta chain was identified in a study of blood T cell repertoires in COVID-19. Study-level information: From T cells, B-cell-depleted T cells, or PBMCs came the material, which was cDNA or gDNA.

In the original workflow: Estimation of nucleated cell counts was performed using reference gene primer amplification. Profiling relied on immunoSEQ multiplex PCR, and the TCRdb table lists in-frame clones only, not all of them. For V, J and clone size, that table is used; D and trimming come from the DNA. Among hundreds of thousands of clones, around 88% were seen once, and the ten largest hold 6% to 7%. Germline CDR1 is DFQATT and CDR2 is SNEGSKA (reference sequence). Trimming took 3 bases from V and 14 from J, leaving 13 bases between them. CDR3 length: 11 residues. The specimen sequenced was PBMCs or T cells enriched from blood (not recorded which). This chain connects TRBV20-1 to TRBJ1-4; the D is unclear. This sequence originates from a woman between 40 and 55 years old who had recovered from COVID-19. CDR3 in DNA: TGCAGTGCTAGCTACCAGCGCAATCTGTTTTTT. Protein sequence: CSASYQRNLFF.